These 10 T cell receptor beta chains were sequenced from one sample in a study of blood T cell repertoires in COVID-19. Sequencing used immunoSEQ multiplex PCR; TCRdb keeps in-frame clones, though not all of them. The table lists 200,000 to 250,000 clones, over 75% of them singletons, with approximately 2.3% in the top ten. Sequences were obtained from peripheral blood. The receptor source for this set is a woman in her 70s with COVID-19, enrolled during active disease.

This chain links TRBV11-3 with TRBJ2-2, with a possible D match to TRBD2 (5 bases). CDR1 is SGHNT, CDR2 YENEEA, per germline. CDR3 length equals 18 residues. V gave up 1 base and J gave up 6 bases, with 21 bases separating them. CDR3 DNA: TGTGCCAGCAGCTTAGGAGGGTGGAGACAATTATTCGCCGGGGAGCTGTTTTTT. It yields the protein CASSLGGWRQLFAGELFF.

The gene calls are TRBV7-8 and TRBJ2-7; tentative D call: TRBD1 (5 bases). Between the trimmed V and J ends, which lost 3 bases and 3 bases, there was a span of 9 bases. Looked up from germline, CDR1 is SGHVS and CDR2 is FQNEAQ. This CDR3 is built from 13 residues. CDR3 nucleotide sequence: TGTGCCAGCAGCTTGCTCAGGGACTACGAGCAGTACTTC. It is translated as CASSLLRDYEQYF.

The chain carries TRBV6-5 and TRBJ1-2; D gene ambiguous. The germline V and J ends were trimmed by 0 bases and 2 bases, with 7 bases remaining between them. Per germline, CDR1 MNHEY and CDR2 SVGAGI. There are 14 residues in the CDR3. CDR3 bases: TGTGCCAGCAGTTACTCGAAACGGAACTATGGCTACACCTTC. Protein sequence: CASSYSKRNYGYTF.

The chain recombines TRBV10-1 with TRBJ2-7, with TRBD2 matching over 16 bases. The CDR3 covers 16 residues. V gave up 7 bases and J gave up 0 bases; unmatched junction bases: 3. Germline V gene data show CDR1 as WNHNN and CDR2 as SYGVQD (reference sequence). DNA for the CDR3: TGCGCCAGCACGGGGACTAGCGGGGGGGACTCCTACGAGCAGTACTTC. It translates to CASTGTSGGDSYEQYF.

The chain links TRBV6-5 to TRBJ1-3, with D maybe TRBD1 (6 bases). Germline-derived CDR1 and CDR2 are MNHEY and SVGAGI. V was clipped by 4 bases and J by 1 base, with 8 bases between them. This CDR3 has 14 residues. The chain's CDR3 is CASSSGVSGNTIYF. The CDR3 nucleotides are TGTGCCAGCAGTTCAGGGGTATCTGGAAACACCATATATTTT.

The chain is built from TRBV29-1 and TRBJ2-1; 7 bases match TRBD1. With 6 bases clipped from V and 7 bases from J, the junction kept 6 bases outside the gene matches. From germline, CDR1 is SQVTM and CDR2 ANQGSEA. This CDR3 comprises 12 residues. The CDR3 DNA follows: TGCAGCGTCGCTTCCAGGGGGAATGAGCAGTTCTTC. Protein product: CSVASRGNEQFF.

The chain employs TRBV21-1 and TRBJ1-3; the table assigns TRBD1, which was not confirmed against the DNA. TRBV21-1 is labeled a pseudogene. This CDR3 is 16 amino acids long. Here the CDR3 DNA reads TGTGCCAGCAGCAAAAGCTCCAGGGGGCGGGGAAACACCATATATTTT. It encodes CASSKSSRGRGNTIYF.

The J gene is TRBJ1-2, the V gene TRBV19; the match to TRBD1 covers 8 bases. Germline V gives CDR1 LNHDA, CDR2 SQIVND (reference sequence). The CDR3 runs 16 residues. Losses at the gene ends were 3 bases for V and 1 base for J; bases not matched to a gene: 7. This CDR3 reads CASSMGRQGSNYGYTF. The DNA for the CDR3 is TGTGCCAGTAGTATGGGGCGACAGGGGAGTAACTATGGCTACACCTTC. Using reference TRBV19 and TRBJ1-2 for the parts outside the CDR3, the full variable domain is DGGITQSPKYLFRKEGQNVTLSCEQNLNHDAMYWYRQDPGQGLRLIYYSQIVNDFQKGDIAEGYSVSREKKESFPLTVTSAQKNPTAFYLCASSMGRQGSNYGYTFGSGTRLTVV.

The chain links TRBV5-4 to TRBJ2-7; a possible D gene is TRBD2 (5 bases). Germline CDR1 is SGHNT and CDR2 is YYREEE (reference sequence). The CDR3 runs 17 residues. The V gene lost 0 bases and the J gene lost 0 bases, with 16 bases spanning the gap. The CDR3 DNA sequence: TGTGCCAGCAGCTTGGGGTCGCGGCGGGCCACCTCCTACGAGCAGTACTTC. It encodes CASSLGSRRATSYEQYF.

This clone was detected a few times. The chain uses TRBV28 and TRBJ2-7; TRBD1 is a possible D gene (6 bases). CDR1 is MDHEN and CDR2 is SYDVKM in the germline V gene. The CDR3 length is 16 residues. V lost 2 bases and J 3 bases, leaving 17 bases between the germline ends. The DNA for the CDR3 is TGTGCCAGCAGTTTAACAGGGATGTCCGCCATCTACGAGCAGTACTTC. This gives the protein CASSLTGMSAIYEQYF.